This T cell receptor (beta chain) appears in the sequencing data of a study of blood T cell repertoires in COVID-19 (TCRdb year 2020). At the level of the whole study: The collaborator samples originated in the United States, Italy and Spain and spanned the acute and convalescent phases of COVID-19. The material from the prospective study consisted of cDNA or gDNA derived from T cells, B-cell-depleted T cells, or PBMCs. The dataset comprised deeply sampled blood TCRbeta repertoires from subjects exposed to, actively infected with, or recovered from COVID-19. The repertoires were released in a freely available public database meant as a resource for research on the immune response to SARS-CoV-2. The samples were drawn from two sources: the first 160 participants of the ongoing ImmuneRACE study, and about 1,300 subjects contributed by 6 global collaborators. Sample metadata almost always included a de-identified subject ID, COVID-19 status, age in years and sex. Where available, HLA class I and class II types were obtained from metadata supplied by the sample provider rather than from assay-based typing. Beyond this particular receptor, the publication reports: Clinical and demographic metadata were provided uncurated, with the amount varying by source and participant.

As to this clone: Its antigen is currently not known. Per-nucleotide qualities are absent, and no much larger clonotype sits a single base away.

Collaborating institutions collected whole blood in K2EDTA tubes following their own protocols. For TCRbeta analysis, collaborators shipped samples in one of three forms: frozen whole blood, isolated PBMCs, or DNA extracted from either of those sample types. TCRbeta CDR3 regions were amplified from genomic DNA by means of the immunoSEQ Assay, a bias-controlled multiplex PCR. In the authors' own workflow: The number of nucleated cells in each sample was estimated from the amplification of reference gene primers within the assay. Sequence reads were collapsed and filtered to measure the absolute abundance of every unique TCRbeta CDR3 rearrangement. Productive Simpson clonality was computed per sample as the square root of Simpson's diversity index over productive rearrangements. TCRdb carries this immuneACCESS record with in-frame sequences only. Its versions omit some clonotypes, under half of them owing to an unresolved V gene in the studies checked, with the rest unexplained. The V and J calls and clone size come from that table; D and trimming were worked out from the DNA. This sample comprises more than 55,000 clones, approximately 92% of them detected only once. The top ten hold 16% of the sample.

The sequenced sample was peripheral blood. This receptor was obtained from a man older than 75 with acute or convalescent COVID-19.

The CDR3 protein sequence reads: CASSDPYRSTEAFF. The DNA reads as follows: TGTGCCAGCAGTGATCCGTACAGGAGCACTGAAGCTTTCTTT. Recombination joined TRBV6-1 with TRBJ1-1; the best D guess is TRBD1, with 5 bases matching. From the cysteine through the phenylalanine, the CDR3 covers 14 amino acids. The kept DNA is CDR3 alone, 42 bases in frame from the first base. V drops 3 bases and J drops 4 bases, leaving 12 bases in between. Looking up the germline V gene yields CDR1 MNHNS and CDR2 SASEGT.